The rows below give T cell receptor beta chains drawn from one sample of a study of blood T cell repertoires in COVID-19. The repertoire was sequenced with immunoSEQ multiplex PCR; TCRdb's copy has only in-frame clones and lacks some. The data contain some 360,000 clones, roughly 90% of them singletons. The sample comprised peripheral blood. These receptors all stem from a woman between 55 and 75 years old with COVID-19, enrolled during active disease. Both conserved end residues are part of each CDR3. A D gene is named only where the DNA matches it firmly. A clone size is listed for some rows: how often the clone was seen (once, few, many), or a class if it is expanded.

TRBV5-1,TRBJ2-5,TRBD2,-,CASSPGLAGAETQYF,TGCGCCAGCAGCCCCGGACTAGCGGGGGCCGAGACCCAGTACTTC
TRBV7-2,TRBJ1-5,-,-,CASSFGSSNQPQHF,TGTGCCAGCAGCTTCGGGAGTAGCAATCAGCCCCAGCATTTT
TRBV6-5,TRBJ2-5,-,-,CASSYARGQETQYF,TGTGCCAGCAGTTACGCGCGGGGGCAGGAGACCCAGTACTTC
TRBV27,TRBJ1-5,TRBD1,many,CASGRGRQPQHF,TGTGCCAGCGGTAGGGGGCGACAGCCCCAGCATTTT
TRBV28,TRBJ2-7,-,-,CASSSDHSAGGEQYF,TGTGCCAGCAGTTCTGACCACTCGGCGGGCGGCGAGCAGTACTTC
TRBV4-2,TRBJ2-6,TRBD1,-,CASTIQTGVRGANVLTF,TGTGCCAGCACAATTCAGACAGGGGTGAGGGGGGCCAACGTCCTGACTTTC
TRBV3-1/TRBV3-2,TRBJ1-2,TRBD1,once,CASSPTRGQGSNYGYTF,TGTGCCAGCAGCCCAACACGGGGACAGGGAAGCAACTATGGCTACACCTTC
TRBV28,TRBJ1-2,-,-,CASGDGRGNGGYTF,TGTGCCAGCGGGGATGGGAGGGGGAATGGTGGCTACACCTTC
TRBV4-2,TRBJ1-1,-,-,CASSQGQLNTEAFF,TGTGCCAGCAGCCAAGGTCAGTTGAACACTGAAGCTTTCTTT
TRBV19,TRBJ1-1,TRBD1,-,CASSRGGWTEAFF,TGTGCCAGTTCCCGAGGGGGCTGGACTGAAGCTTTCTTT
TRBV5-5,TRBJ1-1,-,-,CASSLTVTMNTEAFF,TGTGCCAGCAGCTTGACCGTGACAATGAACACTGAAGCTTTCTTT
TRBV28,TRBJ2-5,TRBD1,-,CASSLTGGETQYF,TGTGCCAGCAGTCTGACAGGGGGAGAGACCCAGTACTTC
TRBV3-1/TRBV3-2,TRBJ2-1,TRBD2,-,CASSQGGGSYNEQFF,TGTGCCAGCAGCCAAGGGGGCGGGAGCTACAATGAGCAGTTCTTC
TRBV19,TRBJ1-3,-,-,CASSKPVAGNTIYF,TGTGCCAGTAGTAAACCGGTGGCTGGAAACACCATATATTTT
TRBV10-1,TRBJ2-7,-,-,CASSERRSYEQYF,TGCGCCAGCAGTGAGAGGAGATCCTACGAGCAGTACTTC
TRBV12-3/TRBV12-4,TRBJ2-3,-,-,CASSFLSTDTQYF,TGTGCCAGCAGTTTCCTCAGCACAGATACGCAGTATTTT
TRBV7-9,TRBJ1-1,-,-,CASSLRLGAEAFF,TGTGCCAGCAGCTTAAGGCTTGGAGCTGAAGCTTTCTTT
TRBV19,TRBJ2-1,TRBD2,-,CASSDPGLAGISSYNEQFF,TGTGCCAGTAGTGATCCGGGACTAGCGGGGATTAGCTCCTACAATGAGCAGTTCTTC
TRBV4-1,TRBJ2-7,TRBD2,-,CASSPGGGGYEQYF,TGCGCCAGCAGCCCGGGCGGGGGTGGTTACGAGCAGTACTTC
TRBV3-1/TRBV3-2,TRBJ1-2,-,-,CASSPHRGTGYTF,TGTGCCAGCAGCCCCCATAGGGGGACTGGCTACACCTTC
TRBV5-1,TRBJ2-3,-,few,CASSLTVPSTDTQYF,TGCGCCAGCAGCTTGACTGTACCTAGCACAGATACGCAGTATTTT
TRBV2,TRBJ2-1,TRBD2,once,CASSAGTSGGTYNEQFF,TGTGCCAGCAGTGCCGGGACTAGCGGGGGAACCTACAATGAGCAGTTCTTC
TRBV7-3,TRBJ1-1,-,-,CASSLHEATEAFF,TGTGCCAGCAGCTTGCATGAGGCCACTGAAGCTTTCTTT
TRBV18,TRBJ1-3,-,once,CASSVEGNTIYF,TGTGCCAGCTCCGTAGAGGGAAACACCATATATTTT
TRBV30,TRBJ1-4,TRBD1,-,CAWSRWTGDEKLFF,TGTGCCTGGAGTCGTTGGACAGGGGATGAAAAACTGTTTTTT
TRBV19,TRBJ1-2,TRBD1,-,CASNEGGQVGFGYTF,TGTGCCAGTAACGAGGGGGGACAGGTCGGGTTTGGCTACACCTTC
TRBV6-5,TRBJ2-7,TRBD1,few,CASVKTGSSYEQYF,TGTGCCAGCGTGAAGACAGGGAGCTCCTACGAGCAGTACTTC
TRBV24-1,TRBJ2-5,TRBD1,-,CATSDIGQGVETQYF,TGTGCCACCAGTGATATCGGACAGGGGGTAGAGACCCAGTACTTC
TRBV4-1,TRBJ2-5,TRBD1,-,CASSQVRQGRETQYF,TGCGCCAGCAGCCAAGTCCGACAGGGACGGGAGACCCAGTACTTC
TRBV24-1,TRBJ1-2,TRBD1,-,CATSDPQGAGDGYTF,TGTGCCACCAGTGACCCACAGGGGGCAGGAGATGGCTACACCTTC
TRBV13,TRBJ2-4,-,once,CASSEFQGGIAKNIQYF,TGTGCCAGCAGCGAATTCCAGGGGGGAATAGCCAAAAACATTCAGTACTTC
TRBV7-3,TRBJ2-3,TRBD2,-,CASSSSGGVTDTQYF,TGTGCCAGCAGCTCTAGCGGGGGGGTCACAGATACGCAGTATTTT
TRBV20-1,TRBJ1-2,TRBD1,-,CSAGTAYGYTF,TGCAGTGCCGGGACAGCCTATGGCTACACCTTC
TRBV6-5,TRBJ1-1,-,once,CASSQNGQLNTEAFF,TGTGCCAGCAGTCAAAATGGGCAGCTGAACACTGAAGCTTTCTTT
TRBV25-1,TRBJ2-3,TRBD2,-,CASSSGGSTDTQYF,TGTGCCAGCAGTTCGGGGGGGAGCACAGATACGCAGTATTTT
TRBV28,TRBJ2-3,TRBD2,-,CASSAQLFGRGVSDTQYF,TGTGCCAGCAGTGCCCAACTCTTCGGCCGGGGGGTCTCAGATACGCAGTATTTT
TRBV15,TRBJ2-2,TRBD1,-,CATNRAGQGAGELFF,TGTGCCACCAACCGGGCGGGACAGGGAGCCGGGGAGCTGTTTTTT
TRBV3-1/TRBV3-2,TRBJ1-2,-,-,CASSQLQTQGYTF,TGTGCCAGCAGCCAATTACAGACCCAAGGCTACACCTTC
TRBV5-4,TRBJ1-1,TRBD1,-,CASSLPPGQGHTEAFF,TGTGCCAGCAGCCTTCCTCCGGGACAGGGGCACACTGAAGCTTTCTTT
TRBV5-1,TRBJ1-1,TRBD1,-,CASTVQGIDTEAFF,TGCGCCAGCACGGTACAGGGGATTGACACTGAAGCTTTCTTT
TRBV7-9,TRBJ2-5,TRBD2,-,CASSLSSGGAFQETQYF,TGTGCCAGCAGCCTCTCTAGCGGGGGGGCCTTCCAAGAGACCCAGTACTTC
TRBV2,TRBJ1-4,TRBD1,-,CASSPIGTALNEKLFF,TGTGCCAGCAGCCCCATCGGGACAGCCCTTAATGAAAAACTGTTTTTT
TRBV7-6,TRBJ2-5,TRBD2,-,CASSLVSLAGGYQETQYF,TGTGCCAGCAGCTTAGTAAGCCTAGCGGGGGGGTACCAAGAGACCCAGTACTTC
TRBV5-8,TRBJ2-6,-,-,CASSSVTGSGANVLTF,TGTGCCAGCAGCTCCGTTACAGGGTCTGGGGCCAACGTCCTGACTTTC
TRBV5-5,TRBJ1-2,-,-,CASSASLQGDYGYTF,TGTGCCAGCAGCGCATCATTACAGGGAGACTATGGCTACACCTTC